Listed here is a single T cell receptor (beta chain). As originally analysed: How many nucleated cells were present was estimated from reference gene primer amplification. Libraries were prepared by immunoSEQ multiplex PCR; TCRdb keeps only in-frame clonotypes and omits some of them. That table is the source of V, J and clone size, and D and trimming were worked out from the DNA. The top ten hold roughly 13% of the sample, which has about 150,000 clones, 70% to 90% seen once. The data were taken from a study of blood T cell repertoires in COVID-19. Study context: Specimens from acute and convalescent COVID-19 originated in the United States, Italy and Spain.

This CDR3 has 14 amino acids. From germline, CDR1 is MNHEY and CDR2 SVGAGI. Trimming at V came to 8 bases and at J to 2 bases, leaving 9 bases not matched to a gene. V usage is TRBV6-5 and J usage is TRBJ2-7, with TRBD2 matching over 7 bases. Material for sequencing was peripheral blood. This TCR was sampled from a man between 60 and 70 years old with active or convalescent COVID-19. In nucleotides, the CDR3 is TGTGCCAGCGTTGAAACTGGGGGGGCCTACGAGCAGTACTTC. Protein product: CASVETGGAYEQYF.